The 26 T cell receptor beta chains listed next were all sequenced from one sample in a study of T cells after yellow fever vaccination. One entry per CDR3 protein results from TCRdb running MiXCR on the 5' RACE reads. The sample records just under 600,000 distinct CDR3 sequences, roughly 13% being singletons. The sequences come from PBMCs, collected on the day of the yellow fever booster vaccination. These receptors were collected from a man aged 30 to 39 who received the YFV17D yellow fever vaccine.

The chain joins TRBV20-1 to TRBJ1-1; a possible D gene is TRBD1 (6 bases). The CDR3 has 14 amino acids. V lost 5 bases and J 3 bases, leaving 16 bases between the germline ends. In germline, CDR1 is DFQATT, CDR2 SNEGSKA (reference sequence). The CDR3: CSADPRQVHTEAFF. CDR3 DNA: TGCAGTGCTGATCCCAGACAGGTCCACACTGAAGCTTTCTTT.

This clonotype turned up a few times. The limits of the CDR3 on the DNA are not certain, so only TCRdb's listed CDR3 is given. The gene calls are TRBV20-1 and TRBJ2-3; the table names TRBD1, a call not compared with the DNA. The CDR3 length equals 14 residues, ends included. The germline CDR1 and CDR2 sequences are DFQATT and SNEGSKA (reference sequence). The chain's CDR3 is CSARFGAGTDTQYF.

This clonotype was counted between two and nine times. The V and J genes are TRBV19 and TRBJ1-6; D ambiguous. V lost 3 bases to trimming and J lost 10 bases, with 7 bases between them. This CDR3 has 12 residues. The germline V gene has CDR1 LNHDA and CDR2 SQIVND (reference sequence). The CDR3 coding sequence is TGTGCCAGTAGTATCAAGAGATCACCCCTCCACTTT. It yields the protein CASSIKRSPLHF.

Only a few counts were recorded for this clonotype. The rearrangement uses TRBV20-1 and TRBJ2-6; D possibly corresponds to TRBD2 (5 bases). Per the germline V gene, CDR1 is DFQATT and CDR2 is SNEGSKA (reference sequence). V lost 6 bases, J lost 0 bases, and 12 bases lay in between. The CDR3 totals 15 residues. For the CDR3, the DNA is TGCAGTGCGAGCCAAGGAGGCTCTGGGGCCAACGTCCTGACTTTC. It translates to CSASQGGSGANVLTF.

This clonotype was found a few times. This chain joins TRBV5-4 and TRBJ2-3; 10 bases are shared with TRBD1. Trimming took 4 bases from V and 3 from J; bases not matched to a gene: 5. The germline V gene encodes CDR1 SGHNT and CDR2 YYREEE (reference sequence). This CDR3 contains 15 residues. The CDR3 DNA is TGTGCCAGCAGCACGAGGACAGGGGGAACAGATACGCAGTATTTT. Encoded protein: CASSTRTGGTDTQYF.

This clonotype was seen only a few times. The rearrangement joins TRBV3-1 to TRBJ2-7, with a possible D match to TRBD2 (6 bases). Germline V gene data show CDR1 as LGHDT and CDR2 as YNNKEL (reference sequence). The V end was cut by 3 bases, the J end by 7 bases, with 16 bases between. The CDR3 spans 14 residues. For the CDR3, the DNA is TGTGCCAGCAGCCAGAGGTCCCGCGCGGGGGAGCAGTACTTC. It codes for CASSQRSRAGEQYF.

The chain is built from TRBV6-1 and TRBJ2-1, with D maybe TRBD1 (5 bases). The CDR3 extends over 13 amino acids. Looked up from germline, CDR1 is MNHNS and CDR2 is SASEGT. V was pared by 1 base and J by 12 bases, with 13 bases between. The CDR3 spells CASSEGWGRGQFF. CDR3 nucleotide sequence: TGTGCCAGCAGTGAAGGATGGGGAAGGGGGCAGTTCTTC.

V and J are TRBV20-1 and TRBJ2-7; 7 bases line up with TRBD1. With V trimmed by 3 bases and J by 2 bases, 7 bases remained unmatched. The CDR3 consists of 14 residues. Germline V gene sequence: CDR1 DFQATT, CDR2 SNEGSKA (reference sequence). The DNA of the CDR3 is TGCAGTGCTAGCCCAAGACAGGGAGCCTACGAGCAGTACTTC. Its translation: CSASPRQGAYEQYF.

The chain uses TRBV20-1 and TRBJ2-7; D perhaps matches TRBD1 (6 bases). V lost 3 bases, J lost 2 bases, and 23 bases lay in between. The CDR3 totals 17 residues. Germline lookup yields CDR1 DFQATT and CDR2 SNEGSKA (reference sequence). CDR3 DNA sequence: TGCAGTGCTAGGAGCCCTCTAGGGGGAGCCATGACCTACGAGCAGTACTTC. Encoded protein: CSARSPLGGAMTYEQYF.

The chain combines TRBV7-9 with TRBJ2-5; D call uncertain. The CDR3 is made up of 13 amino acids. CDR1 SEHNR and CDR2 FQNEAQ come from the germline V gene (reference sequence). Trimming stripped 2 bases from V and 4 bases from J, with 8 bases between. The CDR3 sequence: CASSLPLRETQYF. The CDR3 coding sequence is TGTGCCAGCAGCTTACCCCTACGAGAGACCCAGTACTTC. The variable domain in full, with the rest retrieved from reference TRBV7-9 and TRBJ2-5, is DTGVSQNPRHKITKRGQNVTFRCDPISEHNRLYWYRQTLGQGPEFLTYFQNEAQLEKSRLLSDRFSAERPKGSFSTLEIQRTEQGDSAMYLCASSLPLRETQYFGPGTRLLVL.

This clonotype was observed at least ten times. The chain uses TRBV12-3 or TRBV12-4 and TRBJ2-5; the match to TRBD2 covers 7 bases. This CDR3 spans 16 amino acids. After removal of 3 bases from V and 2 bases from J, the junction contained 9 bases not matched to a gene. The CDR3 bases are TGTGCCAGCAGTTTTGGTCTCCGGGGGGAACAAGAGACCCAGTACTTC. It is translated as CASSFGLRGEQETQYF.

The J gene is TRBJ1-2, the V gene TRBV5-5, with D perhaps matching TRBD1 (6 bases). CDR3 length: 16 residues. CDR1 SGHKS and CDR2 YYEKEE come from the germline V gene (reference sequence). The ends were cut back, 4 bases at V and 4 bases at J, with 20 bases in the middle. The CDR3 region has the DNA TGTGCCAGCAGCCCACGGGAGGGGGGGATGGGCTATGGCTACACCTTC. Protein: CASSPREGGMGYGYTF.

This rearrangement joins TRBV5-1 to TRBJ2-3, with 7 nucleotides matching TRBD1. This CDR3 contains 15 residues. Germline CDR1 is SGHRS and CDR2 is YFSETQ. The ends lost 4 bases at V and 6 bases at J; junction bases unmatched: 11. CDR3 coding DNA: TGCGCCAGCAGCAATGAAGGGGGCCCATGGGATACGCAGTATTTT. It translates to CASSNEGGPWDTQYF.

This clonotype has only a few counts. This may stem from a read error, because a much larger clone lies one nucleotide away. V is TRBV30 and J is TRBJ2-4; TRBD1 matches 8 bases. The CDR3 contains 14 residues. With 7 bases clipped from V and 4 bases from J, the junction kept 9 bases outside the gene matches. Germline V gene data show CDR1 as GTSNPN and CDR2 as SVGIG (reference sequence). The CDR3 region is CASRPRDRKNIQYF. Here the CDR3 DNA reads TGTGCCTCGAGACCCCGGGACAGGAAAAACATTCAGTACTTC.

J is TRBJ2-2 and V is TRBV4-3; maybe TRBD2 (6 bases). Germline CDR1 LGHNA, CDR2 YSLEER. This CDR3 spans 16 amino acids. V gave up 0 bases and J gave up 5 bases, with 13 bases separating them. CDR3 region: CASSQEAGSGTGELFF. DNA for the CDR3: TGCGCCAGCAGCCAAGAGGCGGGGAGTGGGACCGGGGAGCTGTTTTTT.

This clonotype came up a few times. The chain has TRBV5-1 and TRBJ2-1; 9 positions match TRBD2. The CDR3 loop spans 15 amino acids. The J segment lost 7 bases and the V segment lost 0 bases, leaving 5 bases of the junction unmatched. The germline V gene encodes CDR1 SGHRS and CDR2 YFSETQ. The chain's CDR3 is CASSLGSSGENEQFF. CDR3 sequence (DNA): TGCGCCAGCAGCTTGGGTTCTAGCGGGGAAAATGAGCAGTTCTTC.

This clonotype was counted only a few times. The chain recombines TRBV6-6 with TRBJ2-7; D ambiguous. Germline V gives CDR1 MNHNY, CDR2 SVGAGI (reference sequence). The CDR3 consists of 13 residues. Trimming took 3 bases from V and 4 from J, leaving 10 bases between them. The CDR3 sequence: CASSYHRAYEQYF. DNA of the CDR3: TGTGCCAGCAGTTATCACAGAGCTTACGAGCAGTACTTC.

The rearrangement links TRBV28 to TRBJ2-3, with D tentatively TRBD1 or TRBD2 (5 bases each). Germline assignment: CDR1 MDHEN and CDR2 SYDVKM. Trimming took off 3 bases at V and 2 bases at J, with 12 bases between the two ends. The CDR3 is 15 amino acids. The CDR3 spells CASSLAGGTTDTQYF. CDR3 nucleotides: TGTGCCAGCAGTTTGGCTGGGGGAACCACAGATACGCAGTATTTT.

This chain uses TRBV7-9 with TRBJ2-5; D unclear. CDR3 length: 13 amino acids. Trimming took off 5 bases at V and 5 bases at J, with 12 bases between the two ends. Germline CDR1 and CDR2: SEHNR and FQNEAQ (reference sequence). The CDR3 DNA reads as TGTGCCAGCAGCGTTACAGTTCCCGAGACCCAGTACTTC. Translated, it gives CASSVTVPETQYF.

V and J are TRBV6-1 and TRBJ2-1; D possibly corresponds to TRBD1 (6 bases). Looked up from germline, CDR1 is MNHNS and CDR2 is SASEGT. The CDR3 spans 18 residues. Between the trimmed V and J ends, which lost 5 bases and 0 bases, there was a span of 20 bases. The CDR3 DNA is TGTGCCAGCAGTCGCAGGGGACCTGCTACCGCCTCCTACAATGAGCAGTTCTTC. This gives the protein CASSRRGPATASYNEQFF.

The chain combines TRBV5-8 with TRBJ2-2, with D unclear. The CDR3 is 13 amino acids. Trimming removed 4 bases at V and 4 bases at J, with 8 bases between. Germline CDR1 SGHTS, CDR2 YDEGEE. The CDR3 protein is CASSVLFTGELFF. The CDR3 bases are TGTGCCAGCAGCGTGTTGTTCACCGGGGAGCTGTTTTTT.

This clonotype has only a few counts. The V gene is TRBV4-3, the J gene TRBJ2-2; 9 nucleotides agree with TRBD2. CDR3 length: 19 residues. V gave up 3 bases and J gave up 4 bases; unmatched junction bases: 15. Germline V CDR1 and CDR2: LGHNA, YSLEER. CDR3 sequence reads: CASSHSFYTREGPTGELFF. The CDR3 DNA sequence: TGCGCCAGCAGCCATTCCTTCTACACGCGGGAGGGCCCCACCGGGGAGCTGTTTTTT.

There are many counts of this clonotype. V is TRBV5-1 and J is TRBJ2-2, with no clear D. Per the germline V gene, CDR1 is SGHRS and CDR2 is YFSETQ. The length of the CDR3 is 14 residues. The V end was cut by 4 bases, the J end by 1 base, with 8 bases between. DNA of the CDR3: TGCGCCAGCAGCCCGGACGGGAACACCGGGGAGCTGTTTTTT. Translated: CASSPDGNTGELFF.

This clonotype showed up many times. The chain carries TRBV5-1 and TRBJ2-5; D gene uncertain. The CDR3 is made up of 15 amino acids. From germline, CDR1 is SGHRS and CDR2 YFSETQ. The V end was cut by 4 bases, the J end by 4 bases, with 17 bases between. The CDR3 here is CASSPTPSNSETQYF. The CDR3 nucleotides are TGCGCCAGCAGCCCGACGCCATCGAACTCAGAGACCCAGTACTTC.

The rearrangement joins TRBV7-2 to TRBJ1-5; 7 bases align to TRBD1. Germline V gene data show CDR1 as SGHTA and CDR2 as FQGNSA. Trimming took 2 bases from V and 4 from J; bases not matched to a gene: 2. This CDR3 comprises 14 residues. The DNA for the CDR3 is TGTGCCAGCAGCTTACTACAGGGGAATCAGCCCCAGCATTTT. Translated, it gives CASSLLQGNQPQHF. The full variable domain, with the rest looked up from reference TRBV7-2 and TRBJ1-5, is GAGVSQSPSNKVTEKGKDVELRCDPISGHTALYWYRQSLGQGLEFLIYFQGNSAPDKSGLPSDRFSAERTGGSVSTLTIQRTQQEDSAVYLCASSLLQGNQPQHFGDGTRLSIL.

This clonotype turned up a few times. The CDR3, as DNA: TGTGCCACCAGTGATGTCACAGCGGGAGGGTTGAATGAGCAGTTCTTC. Protein product: CATSDVTAGGLNEQFF. The chain carries TRBV24-1 and TRBJ2-1, with 10 bases fitting TRBD2. The CDR3 extends over 16 amino acids. The V segment lost 3 bases and the J segment 7 bases; nucleotides outside the gene matches: 8. Germline CDR1 and CDR2: KGHDR and SFDVKD.